The 5 T cell receptor beta chains below all came from one sample that was sequenced in a study of regulatory T cells in long-lasting Graves disease. Library construction for TCR beta used iRepertoire HTBI primers and Arm-PCR of CDR3 regions. TCRdb recomputed calls from the multiplex PCR reads with MiXCR, one row per CDR3 protein. The sample gives 700,000 or so distinct CDR3 sequences, roughly 30% of which show up once; 40% to 55% is in the top ten. The sample's time point: persistent/refractory GD, antithyroid drugs over 5 years with positive TRAb. Researchers made the TCR library from RNA that was extracted from PBMCs. Material: peripheral blood mononuclear cells (PBMCs), obtained when the disease was refractory, from a patient treated with antithyroid drugs. The source of these receptors is a female donor with Graves disease.

This clonotype was seen a few times. This sequence joins TRBV12-3 or TRBV12-4 and TRBJ2-7; 8 nucleotides match TRBD2. The CDR3 covers 12 residues. Trimming at V came to 6 bases and at J to 6 bases, leaving 4 bases not matched to a gene. CDR3 coding DNA: TGTGCCAGCAGAGGACTAGCAGGCGAGCAGTACTTC. Protein sequence: CASRGLAGEQYF.

This clonotype appeared once. V gene TRBV20-1 combines with J gene TRBJ2-5; 7 positions agree with TRBD2. The length of the CDR3 is 15 residues. Germline trimming cut 3 bases from V and 1 base from J; bases unmatched to any gene: 8. The V gene's germline CDR1 is DFQATT and CDR2 SNEGSKA (reference sequence). The CDR3 spells CSASSLAGIQETQYF. CDR3 DNA sequence: TGCAGTGCTAGTAGTTTAGCGGGTATCCAAGAGACCCAGTACTTC.

This clonotype was recorded many times. This chain joins TRBV28 and TRBJ1-3; no reliable D call. There are 14 residues in the CDR3. With 3 bases removed from V and 0 bases from J, the gap between germline ends came to 6 bases. Germline V gene data show CDR1 as MDHEN and CDR2 as SYDVKM. The CDR3 reads CASSFRSSGNTIYF. CDR3 DNA: TGTGCCAGCAGTTTCCGGAGCTCTGGAAACACCATATATTTT.

The table lists this clonotype with a few counts. The rearrangement uses TRBV28 and TRBJ1-1, with D maybe TRBD1 (6 bases). The CDR3 contains 14 residues. Germline CDR1 and CDR2: MDHEN and SYDVKM. Trimming pared 5 bases from V and 1 base from J, leaving 11 bases between. The CDR3 here is CASSGPGQNTEAFF. CDR3 sequence (DNA): TGTGCCAGCAGTGGGCCGGGACAGAACACTGAAGCTTTCTTT.

For the CDR3, the DNA is TGTGCCAGCAGCGGAGGACAGGGAGGTCGCGGCTACACCTTC. Amino acids: CASSGGQGGRGYTF. This chain links TRBV5-6 with TRBJ1-2; 8 nucleotides match TRBD1. J gave up 8 bases and V 4 bases, and 10 bases lay outside the gene matches. The CDR3 has 14 amino acids. CDR1 and CDR2 from the germline V gene are SGHDT and YYEEEE.